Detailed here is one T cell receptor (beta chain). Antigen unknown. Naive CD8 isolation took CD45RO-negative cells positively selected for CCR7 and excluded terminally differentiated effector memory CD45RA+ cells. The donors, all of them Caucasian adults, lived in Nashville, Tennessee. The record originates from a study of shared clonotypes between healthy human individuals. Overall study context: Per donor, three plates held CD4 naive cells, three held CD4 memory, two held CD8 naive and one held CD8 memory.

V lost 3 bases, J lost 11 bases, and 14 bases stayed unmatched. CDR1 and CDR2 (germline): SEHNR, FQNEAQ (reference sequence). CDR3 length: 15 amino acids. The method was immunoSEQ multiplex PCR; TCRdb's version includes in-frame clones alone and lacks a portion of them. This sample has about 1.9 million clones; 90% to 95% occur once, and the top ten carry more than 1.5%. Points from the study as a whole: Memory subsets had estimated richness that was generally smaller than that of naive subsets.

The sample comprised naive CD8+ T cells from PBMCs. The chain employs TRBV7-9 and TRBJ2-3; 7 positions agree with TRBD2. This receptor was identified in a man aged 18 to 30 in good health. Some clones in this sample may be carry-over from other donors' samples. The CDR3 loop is CASSFRGSPGEGQYF. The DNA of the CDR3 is TGTGCCAGCAGCTTCCGGGGGTCCCCCGGGGAGGGGCAGTATTTT.